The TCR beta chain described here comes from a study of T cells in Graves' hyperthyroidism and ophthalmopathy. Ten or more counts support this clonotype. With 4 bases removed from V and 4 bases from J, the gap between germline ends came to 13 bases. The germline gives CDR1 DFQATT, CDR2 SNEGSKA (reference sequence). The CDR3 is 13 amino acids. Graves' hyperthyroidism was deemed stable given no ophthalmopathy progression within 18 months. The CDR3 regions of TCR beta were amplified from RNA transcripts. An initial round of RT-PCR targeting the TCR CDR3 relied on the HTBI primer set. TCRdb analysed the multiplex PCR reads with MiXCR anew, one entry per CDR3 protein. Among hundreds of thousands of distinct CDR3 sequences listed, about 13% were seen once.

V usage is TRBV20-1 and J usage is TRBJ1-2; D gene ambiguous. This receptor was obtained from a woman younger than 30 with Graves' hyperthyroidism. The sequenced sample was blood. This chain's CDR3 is CSATGQTTYGYTF. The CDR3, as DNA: TGCAGTGCTACGGGTCAAACGACCTATGGCTACACCTTC.